Presented here are 14 T cell receptor beta chains from one specimen sequenced in a study of T cells in Graves' hyperthyroidism and ophthalmopathy. Using RNA transcripts as the source, TCR beta CDR3 regions were amplified. First-round RT-PCR with HTBI primers amplified the TCR CDR3 region. TCRdb analysed the multiplex PCR reads with MiXCR anew, one entry per CDR3 protein. The table includes around 620,000 distinct CDR3 sequences, 16% detected once. Material for sequencing was blood. The receptors were gathered from a woman in her 30s with Graves' hyperthyroidism.

With regard to this clonotype: One junction end does not reproduce the germline sequence, and a read error may be involved. V is TRBV2 and J is TRBJ2-2; 12 nucleotides align to TRBD2. The CDR3 length is 14 residues. Germline values: CDR1 SNHLY, CDR2 FYNNEI. The CDR3 coding sequence is TGTGCCAGCCAGACTAGCGGGAGTACTGGGGAGCCGTTTTTT. As protein: CASQTSGSTGEPFF.

This clonotype was seen many times. The chain joins TRBV11-2 to TRBJ2-3; 7 bases fit TRBD1. This CDR3 is built from 14 residues. CDR1 is SGHAT and CDR2 is FQNNGV in the germline V gene. V was clipped by 1 base and J by 7 bases; unmatched bases: 5. CDR3 region: CASSLVPGGNTQYF. In nucleotides, the CDR3 is TGTGCCAGCAGCTTAGTCCCAGGGGGTAATACGCAGTATTTT.

The rearrangement links TRBV28 to TRBJ2-1, with D unclear. The V gene lost 2 bases and the J gene lost 8 bases, with 10 bases spanning the gap. The CDR3 has 13 amino acids. CDR1 is MDHEN, CDR2 SYDVKM, per germline. This chain's CDR3 is CASSLPLPDEQFF. The DNA of the CDR3 is TGTGCCAGCAGTTTACCCTTACCAGATGAGCAGTTCTTC.

There are many counts of this clonotype. The chain is built from TRBV11-2 and TRBJ1-1; D may be TRBD1 (6 bases). Germline V gene data show CDR1 as SGHAT and CDR2 as FQNNGV. This CDR3 contains 14 residues. Trimming took 0 bases from V and 4 from J, leaving 9 bases between them. The CDR3: CASSLEAGVTEAFF. Here the CDR3 DNA reads TGTGCCAGCAGCTTAGAGGCAGGGGTCACTGAAGCTTTCTTT.

As concerns this clonotype: This may be a read error: a much more frequent sequence differs by one nucleotide. The CDR3 sequence is CASSLSPSLYEQYF. CDR3 coding DNA: TGTGCCAGCAGCTTATCGCCTTCCCTCTACGAGCAGTACTTC. The chain combines TRBV11-2 with TRBJ2-7, with unresolved D. The CDR3 is made up of 14 amino acids. The germline V and J ends were trimmed by 2 bases and 3 bases, with 11 bases remaining between them. Germline-derived CDR1 and CDR2 are SGHAT and FQNNGV. The complete variable domain, with remaining parts taken from reference TRBV11-2 and TRBJ2-7, reads EAGVAQSPRYKIIEKRQSVAFWCNPISGHATLYWYQQILGQGPKLLIQFQNNGVVDDSQLPKDRFSAERLKGVDSTLKIQPAKLEDSAVYLCASSLSPSLYEQYFGPGTRLTVT.

This clonotype was picked up a small number of times. The chain carries TRBV5-1 and TRBJ1-4, with 7 bases identical to TRBD1. The CDR3 is 14 residues long. Germline CDR1 SGHRS, CDR2 YFSETQ. V lost 7 bases, J lost 5 bases, and 8 bases stayed unmatched. The CDR3 here is CASSRDRQNEKLFF. Here the CDR3 DNA reads TGCGCCAGCTCTCGGGACAGACAAAATGAAAAACTGTTTTTT. Variable domain in full (rest from reference TRBV5-1 and TRBJ1-4): KAGVTQTPRYLIKTRGQQVTLSCSPISGHRSVSWYQQTPGQGLQFLFEYFSETQRNKGNFPGRFSGRQFSNSRSEMNVSTLELGDSALYLCASSRDRQNEKLFFGSGTQLSVL.

This clonotype was seen repeatedly, ten times or more. This sequence joins TRBV13 and TRBJ2-1; no firm D call. The CDR3 contains 15 residues. CDR1 and CDR2 from the germline V gene are PRHDT and FYEKMQ (reference sequence). Trimming shortened V by 0 bases and J by 0 bases, and 6 bases separated the two germline ends. CDR3 nucleotides: TGTGCCAGCAGCTTAGGAGAACCCTCCTACAATGAGCAGTTCTTC. This codes for CASSLGEPSYNEQFF.

This clonotype was detected many times. This sequence joins TRBV29-1 and TRBJ2-1, with D perhaps matching TRBD1 or TRBD2 (5 bases each). The germline V gene encodes CDR1 SQVTM and CDR2 ANQGSEA. V dropped 7 bases and J dropped 8 bases, with 9 bases sitting between them. This CDR3 has 10 amino acids. CDR3 loop: CSEGRDEQFF. CDR3 in DNA: TGCAGCGAGGGACGGGATGAGCAGTTCTTC.

The table lists this clonotype with a few counts. The chain carries TRBV12-3 or TRBV12-4 and TRBJ2-2; 9 bases align to TRBD2. The CDR3 covers 14 residues. V dropped 7 bases and J dropped 6; count of bases not matched to a gene: 6. DNA for the CDR3: TGTGCCAGCACGACTAGCGGAAAGGCCGGGGAGCTGTTTTTT. This encodes CASTTSGKAGELFF.

There are many counts of this clonotype. The V call is TRBV12-3 or TRBV12-4, the J call TRBJ2-1; D is unclear. The CDR3 contains 13 residues. Trimming left V 3 bases short and J 9 bases short, with 12 bases between. CDR3 sequence (DNA): TGTGCCAGCAGTTTGGAAAATCGGGCTGAGCAGTTCTTC. Translation: CASSLENRAEQFF.

This rearrangement joins TRBV6-2 or TRBV6-3 to TRBJ2-3; 9 bases map to TRBD2. This CDR3 has 15 amino acids. Germline lookup yields CDR1 MNHEY and CDR2 SVGEGT. V lost 2 bases, J lost 2 bases, and 2 bases stayed unmatched. CDR3 region: CASSYRGRDTDTQYF. CDR3 nucleotides: TGTGCCAGCAGTTACCGCGGGAGGGACACAGATACGCAGTATTTT.

The chain has TRBV5-1 and TRBJ1-2; D is undetermined. The CDR3 has 14 amino acids. Trimming pared 2 bases from V and 5 bases from J, leaving 13 bases between. Looked up from germline, CDR1 is SGHRS and CDR2 is YFSETQ. CDR3 sequence (DNA): TGCGCCAGCAGCTTTGAGGCAGGAAAATATGGCTACACCTTC. Translated: CASSFEAGKYGYTF.

This clonotype was seen many times. The rearrangement uses TRBV7-3 and TRBJ2-1, with 10 bases aligning to TRBD2. Germline assignment: CDR1 SGHTA and CDR2 FQGTGA. V dropped 5 bases and J dropped 10; count of bases not matched to a gene: 11. The CDR3 runs to 15 residues. The DNA of the CDR3 is TGTGCCAGCAGCCCTCGGTTAGCGGGAGGAGAGGAGCAGTTCTTC. Protein: CASSPRLAGGEEQFF.

In its sample, this clonotype was seen a few times. J is TRBJ1-6 and V is TRBV7-2, with D hard to call. Germline V lookup: CDR1 SGHTA, CDR2 FQGNSA. V dropped 1 base and J dropped 6 bases, with 4 bases sitting between them. This CDR3 region has 13 residues. This CDR3 is CASSLDINSPLHF. CDR3 sequence (DNA): TGTGCCAGCAGCTTAGACATTAATTCACCCCTCCACTTT.